A single sample is the source of the 21 T cell receptor beta chains below, sequenced in a study of long-term antiretroviral therapy in people with HIV. An immunoSEQ assay, version v3.0, was performed at survey level. Profiling relied on immunoSEQ multiplex PCR, and the TCRdb table lists in-frame clones only, not all of them. The table lists about 19,000 clones, 75% to 85% of them singletons. The specimen was unsorted PBMCs, collected 0.2 years after starting antiretroviral therapy. These receptors were obtained from a woman aged 40 to 50 with HIV.

By share, this clone counts as large (0.1 to 1%). The V gene is TRBV6-6, the J gene TRBJ2-2; 8 nucleotides align to TRBD1. The CDR3 has 16 residues. Germline CDR1 is MNHNY and CDR2 is SVGAGI (reference sequence). Germline trimming cut 4 bases from V and 2 bases from J; bases unmatched to any gene: 6. DNA of the CDR3: TGTGCCAGCAGTTCGACAGGGGCCGCCAACACCGGGGAGCTGTTTTTT. Translating it yields CASSSTGAANTGELFF.

V gene TRBV27 combines with J gene TRBJ1-5; possibly TRBD1 for D (6 bases). CDR1 is MNHEY and CDR2 is SMNVEV in the germline V gene (reference sequence). The V end was cut by 6 bases, the J end by 5 bases, with 14 bases between. The CDR3 consists of 14 residues. The CDR3 coding sequence is TGTGCCAGCAGACCCTACAGGGAGGATCAGCCCCAGCATTTT. It is translated as CASRPYREDQPQHF.

The CDR3 sequence is CASSLRRGTGPEKLFF. The CDR3 DNA sequence: TGTGCCAGCAGCTTAAGAAGGGGGACAGGTCCTGAAAAACTGTTTTTT. V usage is TRBV11-3 and J usage is TRBJ1-4; 8 nucleotides agree with TRBD1. Germline assignment: CDR1 SGHNT and CDR2 YENEEA. This CDR3 is 16 amino acids long. The V gene end was trimmed by 2 bases and the J gene end by 7 bases; junction bases not matched to a gene: 9.

This clone was recorded only once. The chain employs TRBV5-4 and TRBJ2-5; TRBD2 matches 8 bases. With 4 bases clipped from V and 0 bases from J, the junction kept 8 bases outside the gene matches. From germline, CDR1 is SGHNT and CDR2 YYREEE (reference sequence). The CDR3 runs 16 residues. The CDR3 bases are TGTGCCAGCAGCATAACCGGGAGGGCATACCAAGAGACCCAGTACTTC. Protein product: CASSITGRAYQETQYF.

The chain uses TRBV30 and TRBJ2-7; D is ambiguous. Trimming cost V 1 base and J 2 bases, with 9 bases left between them. Per germline, CDR1 GTSNPN and CDR2 SVGIG (reference sequence). The CDR3 totals 13 residues. CDR3 sequence reads: CAWSADGPYEQYF. The CDR3 DNA is TGTGCCTGGAGTGCCGACGGCCCCTACGAGCAGTACTTC.

The J gene is TRBJ2-7, the V gene TRBV6-6; tentatively, D is TRBD2 (5 bases). Trimming removed 0 bases from V and 0 bases from J, with 9 bases in between. Germline V gene lookup returns CDR1 MNHNY and CDR2 SVGAGI (reference sequence). This CDR3 region has 15 residues. CDR3 protein: CASSYSRGSSYEQYF. DNA of the CDR3: TGTGCCAGCAGTTACTCTCGGGGAAGCTCCTACGAGCAGTACTTC.

V usage is TRBV10-2 and J usage is TRBJ1-5; D is ambiguous. Trimming pared 7 bases from V and 0 bases from J, leaving 10 bases between. Germline-derived CDR1 and CDR2 are WSHSY and SAAADI. The CDR3 consists of 14 residues. In DNA form, the CDR3 reads TGCGCCAGCAAATCGAGGGATAGCAATCAGCCCCAGCATTTT. Protein: CASKSRDSNQPQHF.

This clone was seen once. V gene TRBV29-1 combines with J gene TRBJ2-1, with 9 bases aligning to TRBD2. The CDR3 runs to 15 residues. The trim removed 4 bases at V and 1 base at J, leaving 5 bases unmatched. Per the germline V gene, CDR1 is SQVTM and CDR2 is ANQGSEA. CDR3 in amino acids: CSVGVTSGSYNEQFF. CDR3 DNA sequence: TGCAGCGTTGGAGTGACTAGCGGTTCCTACAATGAGCAGTTCTTC.

This clone appeared a single time. CDR3 protein: CASSRANFDRPNQPQHF. The CDR3 DNA reads TGTGCCAGCAGCCGAGCCAACTTCGACAGACCCAATCAGCCCCAGCATTTT. The rearrangement uses TRBV7-8 and TRBJ1-5, with a tentative D call TRBD1 (5 bases). CDR1 and CDR2 from the germline V gene are SGHVS and FQNEAQ. CDR3 length equals 17 residues. V dropped 5 bases and J dropped 3 bases, with 20 bases sitting between them.

The chain joins TRBV4-3 to TRBJ1-4; D call uncertain. The CDR3 has 12 amino acids. CDR1 is LGHNA and CDR2 is YSLEER in the germline V gene. V was clipped by 3 bases and J by 6 bases, with 5 bases between them. CDR3 sequence reads: CASSQEYEKLFF. The DNA for the CDR3 is TGCGCCAGCAGCCAGGAATATGAAAAACTGTTTTTT.

The chain carries TRBV2 and TRBJ1-1, with D uncertain. The CDR3 extends over 15 amino acids. The germline V gene encodes CDR1 SNHLY and CDR2 FYNNEI. The germline V and J ends were trimmed by 1 base and 0 bases, with 9 bases remaining between them. The CDR3 protein is CASSEGIPMNTEAFF. CDR3 sequence (DNA): TGTGCCAGCAGTGAAGGTATACCCATGAACACTGAAGCTTTCTTT. The entire variable domain, with the rest obtained from reference TRBV2 and TRBJ1-1, is as follows: EPEVTQTPSHQVTQMGQEVILRCVPISNHLYFYWYRQILGQKVEFLVSFYNNEISEKSEIFDDQFSVERPDGSNFTLKIRSTKLEDSAMYFCASSEGIPMNTEAFFGQGTRLTVV.

This chain joins TRBV7-2 and TRBJ2-5; D remains unclear. Germline values: CDR1 SGHTA, CDR2 FQGNSA. V lost 2 bases and J lost 5, with 3 bases in between. The CDR3 contains 11 residues. The CDR3 reads CASSLMETQYF. CDR3 in DNA: TGTGCCAGCAGCTTAATGGAGACCCAGTACTTC.

This rearrangement joins TRBV2 to TRBJ1-4, with D perhaps TRBD1 (5 bases). The CDR3 sequence is 12 residues long. V gave up 6 bases and J gave up 8 bases, with 10 bases separating them. The germline V gene has CDR1 SNHLY and CDR2 FYNNEI. CDR3 DNA sequence: TGTGCCAGCAGGGGAGGGGAGGAAAAACTGTTTTTT. Amino acids: CASRGGEEKLFF. Full variable domain (missing parts from reference TRBV2 and TRBJ1-4): EPEVTQTPSHQVTQMGQEVILRCVPISNHLYFYWYRQILGQKVEFLVSFYNNEISEKSEIFDDQFSVERPDGSNFTLKIRSTKLEDSAMYFCASRGGEEKLFFGSGTQLSVL.

The chain links TRBV11-2 to TRBJ2-7, with D perhaps matching TRBD1 or TRBD2 (5 bases each). Per the germline V gene, CDR1 is SGHAT and CDR2 is FQNNGV. V lost 7 bases, J lost 2 bases, and 18 bases lay in between. This CDR3 contains 15 residues. CDR3 residues: CASKMGPQATYEQYF. The CDR3 region has the DNA TGTGCCAGCAAGATGGGACCGCAAGCAACCTACGAGCAGTACTTC. Variable domain in full (rest from reference TRBV11-2 and TRBJ2-7): EAGVAQSPRYKIIEKRQSVAFWCNPISGHATLYWYQQILGQGPKLLIQFQNNGVVDDSQLPKDRFSAERLKGVDSTLKIQPAKLEDSAVYLCASKMGPQATYEQYFGPGTRLTVT.

V is TRBV30 and J is TRBJ2-1; D gene ambiguous. This CDR3 region has 13 residues. Germline V lookup: CDR1 GTSNPN, CDR2 SVGIG (reference sequence). Between the trimmed V and J ends, which lost 5 bases and 3 bases, there was a span of 11 bases. The CDR3 loop reads CAWAGQIYNEQFF. The DNA of the CDR3 is TGTGCCTGGGCCGGGCAGATCTACAATGAGCAGTTCTTC.

This clone occurred a few times. The CDR3 bases are TGTGCCAGCAGAGAGTCCGGGACTGAAGCTTTCTTT. Protein: CASRESGTEAFF. V gene TRBV6-5 combines with J gene TRBJ1-1; D is unresolved. The V and J ends lost 6 bases and 5 bases respectively, with 10 bases between them. The CDR3 spans 12 residues. CDR1 and CDR2 (germline): MNHEY, SVGAGI.

This clone appeared a single time. The rearrangement links TRBV6-5 to TRBJ2-7; 8 nucleotides agree with TRBD1. The CDR3 runs to 15 residues. V gave up 0 bases and J gave up 3 bases; unmatched junction bases: 4. CDR1 is MNHEY, CDR2 SVGAGI, per germline. The CDR3 loop is CASSYSLDRDYEQYF. CDR3 in DNA: TGTGCCAGCAGTTACTCTCTGGACAGGGACTACGAGCAGTACTTC.

J is TRBJ1-1 and V is TRBV5-4; D not certain. The ends were cut back, 0 bases at V and 5 bases at J, with 8 bases in the middle. From germline, CDR1 is SGHNT and CDR2 YYREEE (reference sequence). The CDR3 totals 13 residues. The CDR3 spells CASSLERRTEAFF. The CDR3 bases are TGTGCCAGCAGCTTGGAACGGAGAACTGAAGCTTTCTTT.

The rearrangement joins TRBV5-1 to TRBJ2-3; D might be TRBD1 (6 bases). Germline assignment: CDR1 SGHRS and CDR2 YFSETQ. This CDR3 contains 16 residues. Between the trimmed V and J ends, which lost 0 bases and 3 bases, there was a span of 14 bases. This CDR3 reads CASSLATRTGTDTQYF. In DNA form, the CDR3 reads TGCGCCAGCAGCTTGGCAACAAGAACAGGGACAGATACGCAGTATTTT.

The CDR3 sequence: CASSLNALGPNQPQHF. CDR3 DNA sequence: TGCGCCAGCAGCTTGAATGCGCTTGGACCTAATCAGCCCCAGCATTTT. This chain uses TRBV5-1 with TRBJ1-5; D is ambiguous. V shed 1 base and J shed 4 bases, with 15 bases lying between them. The CDR3 consists of 16 residues. Germline-derived CDR1 and CDR2 are SGHRS and YFSETQ. Using reference TRBV5-1 and TRBJ1-5 for the parts outside the CDR3, the full variable domain is KAGVTQTPRYLIKTRGQQVTLSCSPISGHRSVSWYQQTPGQGLQFLFEYFSETQRNKGNFPGRFSGRQFSNSRSEMNVSTLELGDSALYLCASSLNALGPNQPQHFGDGTRLSIL.

The chain links TRBV30 to TRBJ1-1, with TRBD1 identical over 8 bases. The J segment lost 6 bases and the V segment lost 0 bases, leaving 0 bases of the junction unmatched. Germline CDR1 is GTSNPN and CDR2 is SVGIG (reference sequence). This CDR3 comprises 12 residues. CDR3 DNA: TGTGCCTGGAGTGTACAGGGGGCTGAAGCTTTCTTT. Translated: CAWSVQGAEAFF.